Below are 31 T cell receptor beta chains sequenced from a single sample in a study of identical twins. TCRdb itself ran the 5' RACE reads through MiXCR, one entry per CDR3 protein. The sample holds about 660,000 distinct CDR3 sequences; 8% to 9% are singletons and the top ten take about 0.98%. These data were also reused for a study on yellow fever vaccine responses in identical twins.

Sequenced material: PBMCs. These receptors all stem from a woman between 18 and 29 years old in good health.

The V call is TRBV5-1, the J call TRBJ2-1; 9 bases align to TRBD1. V was clipped by 5 bases and J by 6 bases; unmatched bases: 9. Germline assignment: CDR1 SGHRS and CDR2 YFSETQ. There are 15 residues in the CDR3. CDR3 nucleotides: TGCGCCAGCAGGAGCTCCCGGGACAGGGTCAATGAGCAGTTCTTC. Translating it yields CASRSSRDRVNEQFF. The full variable domain, in which reference TRBV5-1 and TRBJ2-1 provide the parts outside the CDR3, is KAGVTQTPRYLIKTRGQQVTLSCSPISGHRSVSWYQQTPGQGLQFLFEYFSETQRNKGNFPGRFSGRQFSNSRSEMNVSTLELGDSALYLCASRSSRDRVNEQFFGPGTRLTVL.

This clonotype was seen more than once but under ten times. V is TRBV27 and J is TRBJ1-1, with D tentatively TRBD1 (5 bases). Per the germline V gene, CDR1 is MNHEY and CDR2 is SMNVEV (reference sequence). The CDR3 loop spans 16 amino acids. Trimming shortened V by 5 bases and J by 4 bases, and 20 bases separated the two germline ends. As DNA, the CDR3 is TGTGCCAGCAGTCCCTACGGGGGGGTTCGGGGCACTGAAGCTTTCTTT. Encoded protein: CASSPYGGVRGTEAFF.

This clonotype was recorded at least ten times. This chain connects TRBV11-2 to TRBJ1-5; D not resolved. The V gene lost 0 bases and the J gene lost 3 bases, with 9 bases spanning the gap. The CDR3 spans 15 residues. Germline lookup yields CDR1 SGHAT and CDR2 FQNNGV. The CDR3 reads CASSLDGQNNQPQHF. The CDR3 DNA reads as TGTGCCAGCAGCTTAGACGGTCAGAACAATCAGCCCCAGCATTTT.

Only a few counts were recorded for this clonotype. The genes are TRBV18 and TRBJ2-7; D not resolved. Germline CDR1 reads KGHSH; CDR2 reads LQKENI. V was trimmed by 8 bases and J by 2 bases, leaving 7 bases between them. The CDR3 extends over 11 amino acids. DNA for the CDR3: TGTGCCAGCCCATCCCCCTACGAGCAGTACTTC. Amino acids: CASPSPYEQYF.

J is TRBJ1-6 and V is TRBV6-1, with 10 bases fitting TRBD1. The germline gives CDR1 MNHNS, CDR2 SASEGT. The length of the CDR3 is 15 residues. V lost 5 bases and J lost 7; bases outside the gene matches: 5. The CDR3 sequence is CASSTGTGANSPLHF. Written as DNA, the CDR3 is TGTGCCAGCAGTACCGGGACAGGGGCGAATTCACCCCTCCACTTT.

The chain joins TRBV5-1 to TRBJ2-5, with 8 bases identical to TRBD1. Germline CDR1 reads SGHRS; CDR2 reads YFSETQ. The junction had 17 bases not matched to a gene; V was cut back by 3 bases and J by 7 bases. This CDR3 comprises 17 residues. CDR3 coding DNA: TGCGCCAGCAGCTGGACCGTAATGGACAGGGAATCCTGGACCCAGTACTTC. It is translated as CASSWTVMDRESWTQYF.

The chain couples TRBV27 to TRBJ1-4; 8 nucleotides agree with TRBD1. V lost 8 bases, J lost 5 bases, and 7 bases stayed unmatched. Germline V gene sequence: CDR1 MNHEY, CDR2 SMNVEV (reference sequence). This CDR3 has 14 amino acids. The CDR3 sequence: CASAKDRDNEKLFF. CDR3 DNA: TGTGCCAGCGCCAAGGACAGGGACAATGAAAAACTGTTTTTT.

The chain joins TRBV28 to TRBJ2-2; TRBD2 is a possible D gene (7 bases). CDR3 length: 16 amino acids. From germline, CDR1 is MDHEN and CDR2 SYDVKM. Trimming removed 6 bases from V and 4 bases from J, with 18 bases in between. The CDR3 DNA reads TGTGCCAGCAGGCAGGGGCCTAGCGGTCCCACCGGGGAGCTGTTTTTT. Translating gives CASRQGPSGPTGELFF.

This clonotype was counted a few times. V is TRBV15 and J is TRBJ2-1; D might be TRBD2 (5 bases). The length of the CDR3 is 16 residues. The V end was cut by 3 bases, the J end by 5 bases, with 17 bases between. Germline V gene sequence: CDR1 LNHNV, CDR2 YYDKDF (reference sequence). For the CDR3, the DNA is TGTGCCACCAGCAGGCTTCAAGGACTCTACAACAATGAGCAGTTCTTC. Amino acid sequence: CATSRLQGLYNNEQFF.

Only a few counts were recorded for this clonotype. The V gene is TRBV7-2, the J gene TRBJ1-6; TRBD1 agrees at 7 bases. The ends lost 4 bases at V and 8 bases at J; junction bases unmatched: 5. Per germline, CDR1 SGHTA and CDR2 FQGNSA. The CDR3 has 14 amino acids. The CDR3 DNA follows: TGTGCCAGCAGCTCCGACAGGGATTATTCACCCCTCCACTTT. It is translated as CASSSDRDYSPLHF.

J is TRBJ1-2 and V is TRBV20-1, with D unclear. Germline assignment: CDR1 DFQATT and CDR2 SNEGSKA (reference sequence). Trimming removed 5 bases from V and 5 bases from J, with 12 bases in between. The CDR3 totals 12 residues. Written as DNA, the CDR3 is TGCAGTGCTCCCCTCGCCCGATATGGCTACACCTTC. This gives the protein CSAPLARYGYTF.

The gene calls are TRBV7-2 and TRBJ2-3; 12 bases match TRBD2. The CDR3 sequence is 16 residues long. The germline CDR1 and CDR2 sequences are SGHTA and FQGNSA. The trim removed 5 bases at V and 0 bases at J, leaving 3 bases unmatched. The CDR3 DNA reads as TGTGCCAGCAGCATCACTAGCGGGGGGAGCACAGATACGCAGTATTTT. It is translated as CASSITSGGSTDTQYF.

This clonotype was recorded a few times. The rearrangement uses TRBV28 and TRBJ2-1, with 12 bases matching TRBD2. The V segment lost 5 bases and the J segment 0 bases; nucleotides outside the gene matches: 14. This CDR3 comprises 20 residues. Germline lookup yields CDR1 MDHEN and CDR2 SYDVKM. This CDR3 reads CASSTRSLAGGPRSYNEQFF. The CDR3 nucleotides read TGTGCCAGCAGTACCAGGTCACTAGCGGGAGGCCCCCGCTCCTACAATGAGCAGTTCTTC.

At least ten counts were recorded for this clonotype. The CDR3 DNA is TGTGCCAGCAGTTCGCTGGGCGCCCCAGAAGTCTATGGCTACACCTTC. This gives the protein CASSSLGAPEVYGYTF. The V gene is TRBV6-2 or TRBV6-3, the J gene TRBJ1-2; D not certain. This CDR3 comprises 16 residues. Per the germline V gene, CDR1 is MNHEY and CDR2 is SVGEGT. V lost 4 bases and J lost 4, with 19 bases in between.

This clonotype appeared many times. This chain connects TRBV12-3 or TRBV12-4 to TRBJ2-7; D possibly corresponds to TRBD2 (5 bases). The CDR3 has 15 residues. Trimming pared 6 bases from V and 0 bases from J, leaving 15 bases between. The CDR3 sequence: CASRTTPGSSYEQYF. The DNA of the CDR3 is TGTGCCAGCAGGACTACTCCGGGTAGCTCCTACGAGCAGTACTTC.

In this sample, this clonotype turned up many times. This sequence joins TRBV4-1 and TRBJ1-2, with 9 bases matching TRBD1. CDR1 and CDR2 (germline): MGHRA, YSYEKL. The J segment lost 4 bases and the V segment lost 2 bases, leaving 11 bases of the junction unmatched. The CDR3 length is 17 residues. Here the CDR3 DNA reads TGCGCCAGCAGCCAACCAACTGGGGACAGGGTGGGCTATGGCTACACCTTC. It yields the protein CASSQPTGDRVGYGYTF.

This chain connects TRBV5-6 to TRBJ2-3; D not resolved. CDR1 SGHDT and CDR2 YYEEEE come from the germline V gene. CDR3 size: 15 residues. Trimming took off 4 bases at V and 6 bases at J, with 18 bases between the two ends. The CDR3: CASSPAPPRTDTQYF. The CDR3 nucleotides are TGTGCCAGCAGCCCTGCTCCCCCCCGGACGGATACGCAGTATTTT.

This clonotype was seen only a few times. This chain uses TRBV20-1 with TRBJ1-5; no clear D. Germline V gives CDR1 DFQATT, CDR2 SNEGSKA (reference sequence). The CDR3 totals 13 residues. Trimming cost V 5 bases and J 5 bases, with 13 bases left between them. The CDR3 DNA reads as TGCAGTGCTGGCAGGTCGTCGGATCAGCCCCAGCATTTT. This encodes CSAGRSSDQPQHF.

This clonotype came up a few times. This chain uses TRBV5-6 with TRBJ2-1; D call uncertain. The CDR3 contains 13 residues. The germline CDR1 and CDR2 sequences are SGHDT and YYEEEE. The V and J ends lost 0 bases and 8 bases respectively, with 9 bases between them. For the CDR3, the DNA is TGTGCCAGCAGCTTGGTGCGGTTTGATGAGCAGTTCTTC. Its translation: CASSLVRFDEQFF.

The chain recombines TRBV3-1 with TRBJ2-2, with D perhaps TRBD2 (5 bases). CDR3 length: 15 residues. Germline V gene sequence: CDR1 LGHDT, CDR2 YNNKEL (reference sequence). The V end was cut by 4 bases, the J end by 2 bases, with 11 bases between. In DNA form, the CDR3 reads TGTGCCAGCAGCCCAGCGGTGATAAACACCGGGGAGCTGTTTTTT. Amino acids: CASSPAVINTGELFF.

The chain has TRBV15 and TRBJ2-7, with D tentatively TRBD1 (5 bases). This CDR3 comprises 15 residues. V was shortened by 0 bases and J by 4 bases, with 13 bases between the two germline ends. Germline CDR1 LNHNV, CDR2 YYDKDF (reference sequence). CDR3 nucleotides: TGTGCCACCAGCAGAGATCCCCAAGGGGTATACGAGCAGTACTTC. This encodes CATSRDPQGVYEQYF.

The V and J genes are TRBV6-5 and TRBJ2-7, with TRBD1 matching 8 bases. V was clipped by 0 bases and J by 6 bases; unmatched bases: 1. The CDR3 runs 13 residues. The V gene's germline CDR1 is MNHEY and CDR2 SVGAGI. In DNA, the CDR3 is TGTGCCAGCAGTTACTCGGGACAGGTCGAGCAGTACTTC. Amino acids: CASSYSGQVEQYF.

The chain couples TRBV20-1 to TRBJ1-6; D is unresolved. V was trimmed by 0 bases and J by 7 bases, leaving 4 bases between them. The CDR3 length is 12 residues. The germline V gene encodes CDR1 DFQATT and CDR2 SNEGSKA (reference sequence). This chain's CDR3 is CSARDPNSPLHF. CDR3 bases: TGCAGTGCTAGAGACCCCAATTCACCCCTCCACTTT.

The J gene is TRBJ1-4, the V gene TRBV4-2; D gene ambiguous. The CDR3 loop spans 15 amino acids. Trimming pared 1 base from V and 8 bases from J, leaving 14 bases between. CDR1 is LGHNA and CDR2 is YNFKEQ in the germline V gene. As DNA, the CDR3 is TGTGCCAGCAGCCAAGGGGTTGGACTGGAGGAAAAACTGTTTTTT. This encodes CASSQGVGLEEKLFF.

There are many counts of this clonotype. The chain has TRBV29-1 and TRBJ2-3, with D hard to call. This CDR3 has 12 amino acids. Germline loops: CDR1 SQVTM, CDR2 ANQGSEA. V lost 5 bases and J 4 bases, leaving 10 bases between the germline ends. CDR3 bases: TGCAGCGTTACCCCTCCCGCAGATACGCAGTATTTT. Translated: CSVTPPADTQYF.

This clonotype was counted between two and nine times. The gene calls are TRBV29-1 and TRBJ2-2; the D is unclear. The CDR3 totals 16 residues. Between the trimmed V and J ends, which lost 4 bases and 3 bases, there was a span of 18 bases. Germline V lookup: CDR1 SQVTM, CDR2 ANQGSEA. The chain's CDR3 is CSVVTAALGDTGELFF. CDR3 bases: TGCAGCGTTGTTACGGCGGCGTTGGGTGACACCGGGGAGCTGTTTTTT.

This clonotype was seen a few times. The V call is TRBV4-3, the J call TRBJ2-7, with 11 bases identical to TRBD2. There are 14 residues in the CDR3. Looked up from germline, CDR1 is LGHNA and CDR2 is YSLEER. The V gene end was trimmed by 3 bases and the J gene end by 9 bases; junction bases not matched to a gene: 7. The CDR3 here is CASSQRETSGTQYF. CDR3 bases: TGCGCCAGCAGCCAGAGGGAGACTAGCGGGACGCAGTACTTC.

The V call is TRBV3-1, the J call TRBJ2-5; 7 nucleotides line up with TRBD1. The J segment lost 4 bases and the V segment lost 3 bases, leaving 14 bases of the junction unmatched. The V gene's germline CDR1 is LGHDT and CDR2 YNNKEL (reference sequence). The CDR3 length is 17 residues. CDR3 DNA: TGTGCCAGCAGCCAGTACCAGACAGGGTATAAGGCAGAGACCCAGTACTTC. Protein product: CASSQYQTGYKAETQYF.

The sample holds many counts of this clonotype. The gene calls are TRBV29-1 and TRBJ2-3, with TRBD2 matching 14 bases. This CDR3 is built from 16 residues. The germline gives CDR1 SQVTM, CDR2 ANQGSEA. The V and J ends lost 0 bases and 4 bases, in that order; junction bases with no gene match: 3. The CDR3 nucleotides are TGCAGCGTTGAAGACCGACTAGCGGGAGGGCCAGATACGCAGTATTTT. It specifies CSVEDRLAGGPDTQYF.

This clonotype was seen more than once but under ten times. The chain combines TRBV20-1 with TRBJ2-7; D could derive from TRBD1 or TRBD2 (6 bases each). Trimming removed 2 bases at V and 0 bases at J, with 14 bases between. From germline, CDR1 is DFQATT and CDR2 SNEGSKA (reference sequence). This CDR3 spans 15 amino acids. The CDR3 sequence is CSARLGGQSSYEQYF. The CDR3 coding sequence is TGCAGTGCTAGACTCGGGGGCCAAAGCTCCTACGAGCAGTACTTC.

The V call is TRBV11-3, the J call TRBJ2-1; D might be TRBD1 or TRBD2, each matching 5 bases. Deletions cut 5 bases from V and 3 bases from J, with 11 bases between. The CDR3 runs 14 residues. Germline V lookup: CDR1 SGHNT, CDR2 YENEEA. The CDR3 nucleotides are TGTGCCAGCAGCGGGGGTACGAACTACAATGAGCAGTTCTTC. Its translation is CASSGGTNYNEQFF.